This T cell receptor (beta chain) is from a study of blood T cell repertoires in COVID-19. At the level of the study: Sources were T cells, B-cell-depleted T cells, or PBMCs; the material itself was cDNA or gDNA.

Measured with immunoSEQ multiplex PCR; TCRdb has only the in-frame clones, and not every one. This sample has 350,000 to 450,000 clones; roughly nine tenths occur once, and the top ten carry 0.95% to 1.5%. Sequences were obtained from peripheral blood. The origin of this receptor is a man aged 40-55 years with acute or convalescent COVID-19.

The CDR3 protein is CASSLDADRRSYEQYF. In DNA, the CDR3 is TGTGCCAGCAGCTTAGATGCCGACAGACGAAGCTACGAGCAGTACTTC. The chain carries TRBV5-8 and TRBJ2-7, with D tentatively TRBD1 (5 bases). The germline V gene has CDR1 SGHTS and CDR2 YDEGEE. The CDR3 loop spans 16 amino acids. V lost 2 bases and J 3 bases, leaving 18 bases between the germline ends.